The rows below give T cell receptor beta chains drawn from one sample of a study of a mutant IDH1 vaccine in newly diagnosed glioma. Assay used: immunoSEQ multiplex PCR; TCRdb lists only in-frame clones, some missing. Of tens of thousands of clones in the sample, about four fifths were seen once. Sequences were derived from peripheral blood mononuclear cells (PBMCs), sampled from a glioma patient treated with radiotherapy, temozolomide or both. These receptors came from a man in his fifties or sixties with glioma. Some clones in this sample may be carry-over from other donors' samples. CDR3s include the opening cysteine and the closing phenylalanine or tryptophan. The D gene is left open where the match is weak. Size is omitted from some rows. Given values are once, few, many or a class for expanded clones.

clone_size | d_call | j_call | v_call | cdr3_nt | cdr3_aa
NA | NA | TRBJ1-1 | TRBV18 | TGTGCCAGCTCCCGACAAATTGAAGCTTTCTTT | CASSRQIEAFF
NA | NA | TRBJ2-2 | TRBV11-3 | TGTGCCAGCAGCTTAGTTGGGGGGGCCACCGGGGAGCTGTTTTTT | CASSLVGGATGELFF
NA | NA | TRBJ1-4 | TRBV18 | TGTGCCAGCTCACGAGGGACGGATGAAAAACTGTTTTTT | CASSRGTDEKLFF
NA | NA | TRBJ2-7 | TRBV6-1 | TGTGCCAGCAGTGAAGTGGGGGACGAGCAGTACTTC | CASSEVGDEQYF
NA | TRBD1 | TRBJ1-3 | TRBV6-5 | TGTGCCAGCAGCGCCGGGACAGGGACTCGCGCCATATATTTT | CASSAGTGTRAIYF
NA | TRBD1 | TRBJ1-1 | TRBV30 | TGTGCCAGCAGGGGGTCTGGTGAAGCTTTCTTT | CASRGSGEAFF
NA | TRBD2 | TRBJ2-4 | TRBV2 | TGTGCCAGCAGTGTCCAGAGGGAGGGCAAAAACATTCAGTACTTC | CASSVQREGKNIQYF
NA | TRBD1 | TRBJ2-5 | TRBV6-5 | TGTGCCAGCAGCCCAGGACAGGTCAAGCGGACCCAGTACTTC | CASSPGQVKRTQYF
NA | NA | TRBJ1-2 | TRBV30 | TGTGCCTGGAGCTTAAGGCTAAACTATGGCTACACCTTC | CAWSLRLNYGYTF
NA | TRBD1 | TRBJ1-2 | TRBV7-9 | TGTGCCAGCAGCAGAGACAGGGAGGGAGGCTACACCTTC | CASSRDREGGYTF
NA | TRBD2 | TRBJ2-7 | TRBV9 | TGTGCCAGCAGCGTTAGCGGGGCTCTCGACGAGCAGTACTTC | CASSVSGALDEQYF
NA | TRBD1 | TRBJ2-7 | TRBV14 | TGTGCCAGCAGCCAAGGGGACAGTTATGGAGCGTTCTACGAGCAGTACTTC | CASSQGDSYGAFYEQYF
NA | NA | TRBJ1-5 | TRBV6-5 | TGTGCCAGCAGTCGAGGGGAAAATCAGCCCCAGCATTTT | CASSRGENQPQHF
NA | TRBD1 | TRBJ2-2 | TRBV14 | TGTGCCAGCAGCCAAGCCGGGACAGGGGGCCCCGGGGAGCTGTTTTTT | CASSQAGTGGPGELFF
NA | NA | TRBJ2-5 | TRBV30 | TGTGCCTGGAGCCCTTGGGGCGCGCAGACCCAGTACTTC | CAWSPWGAQTQYF
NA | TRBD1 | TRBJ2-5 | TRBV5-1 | TGCGCCAGCAGCTCGGGACAGGGGAAGCAAGAGACCCAGTACTTC | CASSSGQGKQETQYF
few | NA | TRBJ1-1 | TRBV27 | TGTGCCAGGACCGAGGAGGAGTTGAACACTGAAGCTTTCTTT | CARTEEELNTEAFF
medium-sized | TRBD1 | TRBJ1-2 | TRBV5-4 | TGTGCCAGCAGCCCCGGACAGGGCGCTTGGGGCTACACCTTC | CASSPGQGAWGYTF
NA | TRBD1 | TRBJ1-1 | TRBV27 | TGTGCCAGCAGTGACAGGGGCACTGAAGCTTTCTTT | CASSDRGTEAFF
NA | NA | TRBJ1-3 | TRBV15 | TGTGCCACCAGCAGAAGTGACCGAGGAAACACCATATATTTT | CATSRSDRGNTIYF
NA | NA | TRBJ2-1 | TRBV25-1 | TGTGCCAGCAGTTTCCGGACTAACTCCCCCTACAATGAGCAGTTCTTC | CASSFRTNSPYNEQFF
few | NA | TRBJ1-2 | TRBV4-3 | TGCGCCAGCAGCCGCACCGGGAGGGGCTATGGCTACACCTTC | CASSRTGRGYGYTF
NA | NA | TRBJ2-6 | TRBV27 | TGTGCCCGGAAATTGAGTGGTGGATCTGGGGCCAACGTCCTGACTTTC | CARKLSGGSGANVLTF
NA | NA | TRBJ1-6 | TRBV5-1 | TGCGCCAGCAGCTTGGGGAGCTCCTATAATTCACCCCTCCACTTT | CASSLGSSYNSPLHF
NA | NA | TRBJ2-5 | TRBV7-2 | TGTGCCAGCAGCTTAGCGGGGGCCCGGGGGTTAGAGACCCAGTACTTC | CASSLAGARGLETQYF